This T cell receptor beta chain derives from a study of blood T cell repertoires in COVID-19. The overall study: Samples came from the United States, Italy and Spain, spanning acute and convalescent COVID-19. The cDNA or gDNA used as material had been derived from T cells, B-cell-depleted T cells, or PBMCs.

Seattle patient enrollment occurred during active infection, with longitudinal follow-up thereafter. How the authors handled the data: Reference gene primer amplification yielded estimated nucleated cell counts. Measured with immunoSEQ multiplex PCR; TCRdb has only the in-frame clones, and not every one. V, J and clone size were drawn from that table, and D and trimming were deduced from the DNA. In the table there are approximately 440,000 clones, about 91% of which are singletons. Turning to this clone: The sample has other DNA sequences that encode this CDR3 too.

With V trimmed by 4 bases and J by 2 bases, 2 bases remained unmatched. The CDR3 contains 14 residues. Looked up from germline, CDR1 is LGHNT and CDR2 is FRNRAP. This clonotype was sampled from a woman in her 50s with COVID-19, enrolled during active disease. Sequencing was performed on peripheral blood. The rearrangement joins TRBV12-5 to TRBJ1-2; 9 bases fit TRBD1. The CDR3 coding sequence is TGTGCTAGTGGTTCCGGACAGGGGAACTATGGCTACACCTTC. Its translation: CASGSGQGNYGYTF.